The 27 T cell receptor beta chains reported below all come from one sample, sequenced in a study of blood T cells in healthy people across ages. A J-beta primer mix and a sample-barcoded 5' primer were used in a second PCR of roughly 7 to 12 cycles. TCRdb used MiXCR to reprocess the 5' RACE reads, holding one entry per CDR3 protein. The sample shows about 1,800,000 distinct CDR3 sequences, roughly 28% of them seen only once. The sample consisted of blood. Source of these receptors: a woman aged 25 to 45 in good health.

V gene TRBV20-1 combines with J gene TRBJ2-1; 9 positions agree with TRBD2. The CDR3 is 16 residues long. The germline gives CDR1 DFQATT, CDR2 SNEGSKA (reference sequence). The J segment lost 0 bases and the V segment lost 3 bases, leaving 6 bases of the junction unmatched. The CDR3 protein is CSASRAGGSSYNEQFF. CDR3 coding DNA: TGCAGTGCTAGTCGGGCGGGGGGGAGCTCCTACAATGAGCAGTTCTTC.

This clonotype was recorded at least ten times. The chain uses TRBV24-1 and TRBJ2-3, with D unclear. This CDR3 region has 13 residues. Germline CDR1 is KGHDR and CDR2 is SFDVKD. V was shortened by 2 bases and J by 6 bases, with 8 bases between the two germline ends. The CDR3, as DNA: TGTGCCACCAGTGATTACTCCGAGGATACGCAGTATTTT. Amino acids: CATSDYSEDTQYF.

This clonotype was counted a few times. The chain recombines TRBV4-1 with TRBJ2-3; the match to TRBD2 covers 7 bases. Germline V gene lookup returns CDR1 MGHRA and CDR2 YSYEKL. CDR3 length: 17 residues. Trimming cost V 0 bases and J 1 base; bases outside gene matches: 7. The CDR3 sequence is CASSQESGGRGTDTQYF. The DNA of the CDR3 is TGCGCCAGCAGCCAAGAATCGGGGGGACGCGGCACAGATACGCAGTATTTT.

The chain combines TRBV20-1 with TRBJ1-4; no reliable D call. V shed 6 bases and J shed 0 bases, with 11 bases lying between them. This CDR3 spans 14 amino acids. The V gene's germline CDR1 is DFQATT and CDR2 SNEGSKA (reference sequence). The DNA for the CDR3 is TGCAGTGCCCTCGACCCCTCAACTAATGAAAAACTGTTTTTT. Encoded protein: CSALDPSTNEKLFF.

This clonotype was seen at least ten times. The CDR3 protein is CASSANTDTQYF. DNA for the CDR3: TGCGCCAGCAGCGCAAACACAGATACGCAGTATTTT. The chain links TRBV5-1 to TRBJ2-3; D ambiguous. This CDR3 is 12 amino acids long. The germline V gene has CDR1 SGHRS and CDR2 YFSETQ. V was cut by 4 bases and J by 2 bases, with 5 bases left in between.

Of note for this clonotype: A much larger clone sits a single nucleotide away, making a read error possible. The gene calls are TRBV29-1 and TRBJ2-7, with no clear D. Germline assignment: CDR1 SQVTM and CDR2 ANQGSEA. With 8 bases removed from V and 7 bases from J, the gap between germline ends came to 15 bases. This CDR3 comprises 11 residues. CDR3 protein: CSPTSGNEQYF. The CDR3 region has the DNA TGCAGCCCTACTTCCGGCAATGAGCAGTACTTC.

This clonotype has only a few counts. The rearrangement links TRBV7-9 to TRBJ2-1; D call uncertain. The germline V gene encodes CDR1 SEHNR and CDR2 FQNEAQ (reference sequence). The ends were cut back, 2 bases at V and 8 bases at J, with 16 bases in the middle. The CDR3 is 15 residues long. CDR3 residues: CASSLRVGRADEQFF. The CDR3 DNA follows: TGTGCCAGCAGCTTAAGAGTGGGAAGGGCCGATGAGCAGTTCTTC.

This clonotype was observed a handful of times. The CDR3, as DNA: TGCGCCAGCACCGCCACAGGGGCCTCCTACGAGCAGTACTTC. Protein product: CASTATGASYEQYF. V usage is TRBV5-1 and J usage is TRBJ2-7; 7 nucleotides align to TRBD1. CDR1 SGHRS and CDR2 YFSETQ come from the germline V gene. The CDR3 has 14 amino acids. Trimming took 6 bases from V and 0 from J; bases not matched to a gene: 6.

This clonotype has just a few counts. This chain joins TRBV7-2 and TRBJ1-1; the D gene is possibly TRBD1 (6 bases). CDR3 length: 17 amino acids. Germline assignment: CDR1 SGHTA and CDR2 FQGNSA. Trimming took 5 bases from V and 5 from J, leaving 24 bases between them. CDR3 nucleotide sequence: TGTGCCAGCAGCCCCACATATAACCGCGGGGGCTCTACTGAAGCTTTCTTT. Translation: CASSPTYNRGGSTEAFF.

The chain uses TRBV29-1 and TRBJ1-1; D is possibly TRBD1 (6 bases). V dropped 7 bases and J dropped 4 bases, with 13 bases sitting between them. In germline, CDR1 is SQVTM, CDR2 ANQGSEA. This CDR3 is built from 12 residues. The CDR3 coding sequence is TGCAGCGGGGCAGGGGCAGGCACTGAAGCTTTCTTT. Translating gives CSGAGAGTEAFF.

This chain connects TRBV6-5 to TRBJ2-5; 10 bases agree with TRBD2. The CDR3 length is 15 residues. CDR1 and CDR2 from the germline V gene are MNHEY and SVGAGI. With V trimmed by 8 bases and J by 4 bases, 10 bases remained unmatched. Written as DNA, the CDR3 is TGTGCCAGCGGACCAACTAGCGGGATGGGAGAGACCCAGTACTTC. It yields the protein CASGPTSGMGETQYF.

V gene TRBV5-6 combines with J gene TRBJ2-1; D is possibly TRBD2 (5 bases). CDR1 is SGHDT, CDR2 YYEEEE, per germline. The CDR3 is 13 residues long. The ends were cut back, 5 bases at V and 5 bases at J, with 11 bases in the middle. CDR3 amino acids: CASSEVGNNEQFF. DNA of the CDR3: TGTGCCAGCAGTGAGGTCGGGAACAATGAGCAGTTCTTC. Together with reference TRBV5-6 and TRBJ2-1, the CDR3 gives the full variable domain: DAGVTQSPTHLIKTRGQQVTLRCSPKSGHDTVSWYQQALGQGPQFIFQYYEEEERQRGNFPDRFSGHQFPNYSSELNVNALLLGDSALYLCASSEVGNNEQFFGPGTRLTVL.

Here the CDR3 reads CASSKAGMTNEKLFF. DNA for the CDR3: TGTGCCAGCAGCAAGGCCGGGATGACTAATGAAAAACTGTTTTTT. V gene TRBV7-3 combines with J gene TRBJ1-4; D not certain. Per germline, CDR1 SGHTA and CDR2 FQGTGA. V was shortened by 5 bases and J by 2 bases, with 12 bases between the two germline ends. The CDR3 is 15 residues long. The variable domain in full, completed from reference TRBV7-3 and TRBJ1-4, reads GAGVSQTPSNKVTEKGKYVELRCDPISGHTALYWYRQSLGQGPEFLIYFQGTGAADDSGLPNDRFFAVRPEGSVSTLKIQRTERGDSAVYLCASSKAGMTNEKLFFGSGTQLSVL.

This clonotype was seen a few times. This chain joins TRBV12-3 or TRBV12-4 and TRBJ2-7, with D uncertain. The CDR3 has 14 residues. Trimming took off 4 bases at V and 0 bases at J, with 10 bases between the two ends. CDR3 in DNA: TGTGCCAGCAGTTCTGATGAAAGCTCCTACGAGCAGTACTTC. It yields the protein CASSSDESSYEQYF.

This clonotype was counted ten times or more. CDR3 in amino acids: CASSHGGTYGYTF. The DNA for the CDR3 is TGTGCCAGCAGCCACGGCGGGACGTATGGCTACACCTTC. V usage is TRBV6-5 and J usage is TRBJ1-2; perhaps TRBD1 as D (5 bases). From germline, CDR1 is MNHEY and CDR2 SVGAGI. V was pared by 6 bases and J by 5 bases, with 13 bases between. The CDR3 is 13 residues long.

Note on this clonotype: Given a much more abundant clone one base away, this may be a read error. V and J are TRBV20-1 and TRBJ2-5; TRBD2 agrees at 9 bases. Germline V gene sequence: CDR1 DFQATT, CDR2 SNEGSKA (reference sequence). There are 15 residues in the CDR3. CDR3 sequence reads: CSTRKSGRTQETQYF. The DNA for the CDR3 is TGCAGTACTAGAAAGAGCGGGAGGACACAAGAGACCCAGTACTTC.

The chain uses TRBV2 and TRBJ2-5, with TRBD2 matching 13 bases. The germline CDR1 and CDR2 sequences are SNHLY and FYNNEI. The CDR3 extends over 17 amino acids. J gave up 1 base and V 6 bases, and 8 bases lay outside the gene matches. CDR3 bases: TGTGCCAGCAGCCACAATGGGACTAGCGGGACCCAAGAGACCCAGTACTTC. It yields the protein CASSHNGTSGTQETQYF.

This clonotype has more than one count but fewer than ten. This sequence joins TRBV27 and TRBJ2-6; D unresolved. V was cut by 0 bases and J by 0 bases, with 6 bases left in between. Germline V CDR1 and CDR2: MNHEY, SMNVEV (reference sequence). This CDR3 contains 16 residues. CDR3 nucleotide sequence: TGTGCCAGCAGTTTATCGGTCTACTCTGGGGCCAACGTCCTGACTTTC. It yields the protein CASSLSVYSGANVLTF.

The genes are TRBV30 and TRBJ1-4; no clear D gene. Per germline, CDR1 GTSNPN and CDR2 SVGIG (reference sequence). This CDR3 comprises 13 residues. Trimming pared 0 bases from V and 12 bases from J, leaving 14 bases between. Written as DNA, the CDR3 is TGTGCCTGGAGTGTTATCGAGACGGCAGAACTGTTTTTT. Translating gives CAWSVIETAELFF.

The chain has TRBV12-3 or TRBV12-4 and TRBJ1-5; D possibly corresponds to TRBD1 (6 bases). This CDR3 has 15 residues. V shed 8 bases and J shed 2 bases, with 16 bases lying between them. CDR3 loop: CASSWTAGGNQPQHF. In DNA form, the CDR3 reads TGTGCCAGCTCCTGGACAGCCGGCGGCAATCAGCCCCAGCATTTT.

The CDR3 here is CASSQGRRGISYEQFF. As DNA, the CDR3 is TGTGCCAGCAGCCAAGGGCGCAGGGGGATTTCCTACGAGCAGTTCTTC. The chain links TRBV3-1 to TRBJ2-1; TRBD1 aligns across 7 bases. V was pared by 1 base and J by 10 bases, with 13 bases of the junction left unmatched. Germline CDR1 LGHDT, CDR2 YNNKEL (reference sequence). The CDR3 has 16 amino acids.

This clonotype has just a few counts. The chain links TRBV5-1 to TRBJ2-3; D is uncertain. CDR3 length: 14 amino acids. Trimming removed 4 bases at V and 4 bases at J, with 13 bases between. The germline V gene has CDR1 SGHRS and CDR2 YFSETQ. The CDR3 nucleotides are TGCGCCAGCAGCCCAAGGATATCTTCAGATACGCAGTATTTT. Residues: CASSPRISSDTQYF.

The chain is built from TRBV19 and TRBJ2-6; either TRBD1 or TRBD2 may supply D (5 bases each). Germline V lookup: CDR1 LNHDA, CDR2 SQIVND (reference sequence). Trimming left V 4 bases short and J 1 base short, with 8 bases between. This CDR3 region has 15 residues. CDR3 sequence (DNA): TGTGCCAGTAGTAAAGGGGAGTCTGGGGCCAACGTCCTGACTTTC. Amino acids: CASSKGESGANVLTF.

This clonotype was observed a handful of times. The V and J genes are TRBV10-3 and TRBJ2-5, with 8 bases that match TRBD2. The germline gives CDR1 ENHRY, CDR2 SYGVKD. V was clipped by 4 bases and J by 2 bases; unmatched bases: 3. The CDR3 loop spans 14 amino acids. CDR3 region: CAISVAGGQETQYF. The CDR3 coding sequence is TGTGCCATCAGTGTGGCGGGGGGACAAGAGACCCAGTACTTC.

This chain links TRBV20-1 with TRBJ1-1; possible D gene TRBD1, 5 bases. Trimming left V 6 bases short and J 0 bases short, with 14 bases between. Germline V gives CDR1 DFQATT, CDR2 SNEGSKA (reference sequence). The CDR3 has 14 residues. CDR3 in amino acids: CSARLLGVNTEAFF. The CDR3 DNA reads as TGCAGTGCCCGGCTGTTAGGGGTGAACACTGAAGCTTTCTTT.

The chain carries TRBV20-1 and TRBJ1-2; D is undetermined. V lost 1 base, J lost 8 bases, and 14 bases lay in between. The CDR3 spans 13 residues. Germline V lookup: CDR1 DFQATT, CDR2 SNEGSKA (reference sequence). The CDR3 DNA reads TGCAGTGCTAGAGTAAGCACAACAATGGGCTACACCTTC. This gives the protein CSARVSTTMGYTF.

This clonotype appeared many times. The CDR3 region is CASLAQGASDEQFF. CDR3 sequence (DNA): TGTGCCAGCTTAGCGCAGGGGGCTTCGGATGAGCAGTTCTTC. V usage is TRBV7-9 and J usage is TRBJ2-1; 8 positions agree with TRBD1. The CDR3 extends over 14 amino acids. V was pared by 8 bases and J by 8 bases, with 11 bases of the junction left unmatched. Germline assignment: CDR1 SEHNR and CDR2 FQNEAQ (reference sequence).